The source of this T cell receptor beta chain is a study of identical twins (dated by TCRdb to 2016 to 2017). With regard to the full study: The study deep-sequenced TCR alpha and beta repertoires from monozygotic twins, unrelated adults of various ages and cord blood to test whether fetal clonotypes persist. Replicate twin experiments were performed at different times using different library preparation protocols to rule out contamination.

All donors were healthy Caucasians. Miltenyi CD45RO+ enrichment and human naive T-cell isolation kits were used to isolate memory (CD45RO+) and naive T cells from PBMC. V gives up 6 bases and J gives up 5 bases, and the segment between their germline ends measures 11 bases. The CDR3 runs 14 amino acids, cysteine and phenylalanine included. Only the CDR3 part of the read is kept: 42 bases, read in frame from the first base. Receptor libraries were prepared by 5' RACE. Sequenced using an Illumina HiSeq 2000. A universal primer binding site was added through template switching, and the final cDNA carried a unique molecular identifier so that TCR cDNA molecules could be counted accurately. First-strand cDNA for TCR alpha and beta chains was synthesized from specific primers in the conserved constant-segment region. Each cDNA library was double barcoded, with a SMART-Mk sample barcode plus Illumina barcodes, to control for contamination. TruSeq adapter sequences, together with Illumina sample barcodes, were added in two successive PCR steps. Sequencing of the TCR alpha and beta cDNA libraries was done on the Illumina HiSeq platform using custom primers. The original methods were these. Unique molecular identifiers were extracted from raw reads with MiGEC, and CDR3 positions were determined with MiXCR. Recombination models were inferred per individual with the repgenHMM and IGoR tools using an EM algorithm. The analysis of shared clonotypes was done with the tcR package in R, with sharing normalized by the product of cloneset sizes. To study raw recombination without the effects of thymic and clonal selection, out-of-frame nonproductive sequences were analyzed. TCRdb reworked the public reads: Q25 trimming with fastp, MiXCR clone assembly, productive beta chains retained. Merged by CDR3 protein, the rows form single entries marked with the most common genes and DNA. TCRdb's processing, not the study's, gives the V and J calls here. Present in this sample are approximately 260,000 distinct CDR3 sequences, roughly an eighth of which were seen just once. The ten largest clones capture approximately 9.3% of the sample.

Study-wide conclusions, independent of this receptor: Abundant cord blood beta clonotypes carried fewer insertions; young adult naive repertoires showed a weaker similar trend, while memory repertoires showed none. In monozygotic twins, out-of-frame TCR alpha sharing was systematically underestimated by recombination models, although the models agreed with sharing between unrelated individuals. Because the same donors could not be followed over many years, the conclusions depended on cross-sectional statistical analysis. Zero-insertion analyses could be partly confounded by invariant T cells such as MAIT and iNKT, though diverse VJ usage argued against such confounding for most clonotypes. Out-of-frame TCR alpha sequences shared between twins showed an excess of low generation-probability sequences compared with coincidental sharing between unrelated individuals. Excess twin sharing in beta out-of-frame sequences was weaker because fewer shared sequences lowered the signal-to-noise ratio.

Points on this clonotype: This clone's antigen is unknown. Base qualities are not provided; no much larger clone lies one nucleotide away.

Sequencing was performed on memory (CD45RO+) T cells sorted from blood. This specimen's cell subset or site label, interpreted: CD45RO+ enriched T cells. This clonotype was obtained from a woman aged 18-30 years in good health. The V and J genes are TRBV12-3 or TRBV12-4 and TRBJ1-6; there is no confident call for the D gene. The sequenced DNA: TGTGCCAGCAGACTAGTGGTGAATAATTCACCCCTCCACTTT. This gives the protein CASRLVVNNSPLHF.